The rows below give T cell receptor beta chains drawn from one sample of a study of cytomegalovirus exposure and HLA in healthy donors. Here immunoSEQ multiplex PCR was the method, and the copy in TCRdb shows in-frame clones only, minus some. The data hold approximately 160,000 clones, with 70% to 85% observed a single time. Sequencing was done on a sample of PBMCs. The receptors come from a woman younger than 45 in good health and CMV-seropositive. Both conserved end residues are part of each CDR3. D genes are given only for firm matches. Clone size is not always given. Where it is, it says once, few, many or a class for expanded clones.

cdr3_length: 16; d_call: -; v_call: TRBV7-8; clone_size: -; j_call: TRBJ2-7; cdr3_nt: TGTGCCAGCAGCTCCCGACGACTAGTTTCATCCTACGAGCAGTACTTC; cdr3_aa: CASSSRRLVSSYEQYF
cdr3_length: 15; d_call: -; v_call: TRBV27; clone_size: -; j_call: TRBJ2-7; cdr3_nt: TGTGCCAGCAGTTCCTCCTCGACAGGAGCCTACGAGCAGTACTTC; cdr3_aa: CASSSSSTGAYEQYF
cdr3_length: 14; d_call: -; v_call: TRBV13; clone_size: few; j_call: TRBJ1-4; cdr3_nt: TGTGCCAGCAGCATACAGGGCGGAAATGAAAAACTGTTTTTT; cdr3_aa: CASSIQGGNEKLFF
cdr3_length: 15; d_call: TRBD1; v_call: TRBV6-5; clone_size: few; j_call: TRBJ2-1; cdr3_nt: TGTGCCAGCAGTACCACCGGGACAGGGGTTAATGAGCAGTTCTTC; cdr3_aa: CASSTTGTGVNEQFF
cdr3_length: 15; d_call: TRBD1; v_call: TRBV15; clone_size: -; j_call: TRBJ1-2; cdr3_nt: TGTGCCACCAGCAGAAGGACCGGGACAGGGGACGGCTACACCTTC; cdr3_aa: CATSRRTGTGDGYTF
cdr3_length: 15; d_call: -; v_call: TRBV6-5; clone_size: once; j_call: TRBJ2-7; cdr3_nt: TGTGCCAGCAGCTTGGGTGGGGAGACTCCCTACGAGCAGTACTTC; cdr3_aa: CASSLGGETPYEQYF
cdr3_length: 14; d_call: TRBD2; v_call: TRBV7-8; clone_size: -; j_call: TRBJ2-7; cdr3_nt: TGTGCCAGCAGCTTAGGACTAGCGGGAGAAGAGCAGTACTTC; cdr3_aa: CASSLGLAGEEQYF
cdr3_length: 13; d_call: -; v_call: TRBV19; clone_size: -; j_call: TRBJ1-1; cdr3_nt: TGTGCCAGTAGGGTTTGGGAGGACACTGAAGCTTTCTTT; cdr3_aa: CASRVWEDTEAFF
cdr3_length: 15; d_call: -; v_call: TRBV27; clone_size: -; j_call: TRBJ2-7; cdr3_nt: TGTGCCAGCAGGCCGAGCGCTGGAGGTTCCTACGAGCAGTACTTC; cdr3_aa: CASRPSAGGSYEQYF
cdr3_length: 11; d_call: -; v_call: TRBV6-5; clone_size: few; j_call: TRBJ2-1; cdr3_nt: TGTGCCAGCCAAAGAAGTGAGGAGCAGTTCTTC; cdr3_aa: CASQRSEEQFF
cdr3_length: 14; d_call: TRBD1; v_call: TRBV28; clone_size: -; j_call: TRBJ2-7; cdr3_nt: TGTGCCAGCACCCTAACAGGGGCCCAACCTGAGCAGTACTTC; cdr3_aa: CASTLTGAQPEQYF
cdr3_length: 13; d_call: TRBD2; v_call: TRBV30; clone_size: -; j_call: TRBJ2-4; cdr3_nt: TGTGCCTGGAGTTCTAGCGGGGGAAACATTCAGTACTTC; cdr3_aa: CAWSSSGGNIQYF
cdr3_length: 17; d_call: -; v_call: TRBV6-1; clone_size: -; j_call: TRBJ1-4; cdr3_nt: TGTGCCAGCAGTGGGGGGGGGTTTACAGGGACTAATGAAAAACTGTTTTTT; cdr3_aa: CASSGGGFTGTNEKLFF
cdr3_length: 13; d_call: -; v_call: TRBV30; clone_size: -; j_call: TRBJ1-1; cdr3_nt: TGTGCCTGGAGTCGAAGTCCCCAGGGAGAAGCTTTCTTT; cdr3_aa: CAWSRSPQGEAFF